Below, 13 T cell receptor beta chains from the same sample are listed, as sequenced in a study of glioma-infiltrating T cells. TCR alpha and beta CDR3 regions were amplified from RNA using iRepertoire nested multiplex PCR. TCRdb redid the calling of the multiplex PCR reads with MiXCR, one entry per CDR3 protein. Among 95,000 to 150,000 distinct CDR3 sequences listed, roughly 23% were seen once. The source material was glioma tissue, nonneoplastic brain tissue, or PBMCs (not recorded which). The receptor set was obtained from a human donor with low-grade glioma or glioblastoma, undergoing nonglioma brain surgery, or in good health (not recorded which).

In this sample, this clonotype turned up a few times. The V call is TRBV4-3, the J call TRBJ2-5; D is tentatively TRBD1 or TRBD2 (5 bases each). CDR1 is LGHNA, CDR2 YSLEER, per germline. The V end was cut by 0 bases, the J end by 4 bases, with 12 bases between. This CDR3 region has 15 residues. For the CDR3, the DNA is TGCGCCAGCAGCCAAGAGAGGGCCGGGGCAGAGACCCAGTACTTC. Protein product: CASSQERAGAETQYF.

The chain links TRBV5-4 to TRBJ2-3; D gene unclear. CDR3 length equals 13 residues. The V and J ends lost 4 bases and 7 bases respectively, with 13 bases between them. Germline CDR1 and CDR2: SGHNT and YYREEE (reference sequence). CDR3 coding DNA: TGTGCCAGCAGCCCCCCAGGCAAATATACGCAGTATTTT. Its protein is CASSPPGKYTQYF. Full variable domain (missing parts from reference TRBV5-4 and TRBJ2-3): ETGVTQSPTHLIKTRGQQVTLRCSSQSGHNTVSWYQQALGQGPQFIFQYYREEENGRGNFPPRFSGLQFPNYSSELNVNALELDDSALYLCASSPPGKYTQYFGPGTRLTVL.

This chain connects TRBV14 to TRBJ1-2; D is unresolved. V dropped 4 bases and J dropped 7 bases, with 22 bases sitting between them. Germline CDR1 reads SGHDN; CDR2 reads FVKESK. The CDR3 has 16 residues. The CDR3, as DNA: TGTGCCAGCAGCCCCAGCTTCTCCGGGCGGCCCTCTGGCTACACCTTC. As protein: CASSPSFSGRPSGYTF.

This clonotype appeared many times. The chain employs TRBV28 and TRBJ2-7; 8 bases align to TRBD2. V gave up 5 bases and J gave up 1 base; unmatched junction bases: 10. There are 16 residues in the CDR3. Germline V lookup: CDR1 MDHEN, CDR2 SYDVKM. CDR3 loop: CASSPSGAGGSYEQYF. In DNA, the CDR3 is TGTGCCAGCAGTCCCAGTGGGGCGGGAGGTTCCTACGAGCAGTACTTC.

The V and J genes are TRBV29-1 and TRBJ1-1, with D possibly being TRBD1 (6 bases). The CDR3 sequence is 13 residues long. Germline CDR1 reads SQVTM; CDR2 reads ANQGSEA. The ends were cut back, 4 bases at V and 11 bases at J, with 20 bases in the middle. The DNA for the CDR3 is TGCAGCGTTGTAGGGGGATGGGATCCGGGGGCTTTCTTT. Translation: CSVVGGWDPGAFF.

This clonotype was observed many times. CDR3 protein: CASSANMDYNYNEQFF. The CDR3 DNA reads as TGTGCCAGTAGTGCCAACATGGACTATAACTACAATGAGCAGTTCTTC. The J gene is TRBJ2-1, the V gene TRBV19, with D possibly TRBD2 on 6 matching bases. This CDR3 is built from 16 residues. Trimming pared 5 bases from V and 3 bases from J, leaving 17 bases between. CDR1 and CDR2 from the germline V gene are LNHDA and SQIVND (reference sequence). The complete variable domain, with remaining parts taken from reference TRBV19 and TRBJ2-1, reads DGGITQSPKYLFRKEGQNVTLSCEQNLNHDAMYWYRQDPGQGLRLIYYSQIVNDFQKGDIAEGYSVSREKKESFPLTVTSAQKNPTAFYLCASSANMDYNYNEQFFGPGTRLTVL.

Points on this clonotype: One base away lies a much larger clone, so this may be a sequencing read error. This sequence joins TRBV10-3 and TRBJ1-4, with unresolved D. The V gene's germline CDR1 is ENHRY and CDR2 SYGVKD. This CDR3 region has 16 residues. Trimming took off 4 bases at V and 0 bases at J, with 12 bases between the two ends. The CDR3 here is CAISASRNATNEKLFF. DNA of the CDR3: TGTGCCATCAGTGCTTCCAGGAACGCAACTAATGAAAAACTGTTTTTT.

A note on this clonotype: This may be a read error, as it is one base from a much larger clone. This rearrangement joins TRBV7-2 to TRBJ1-5, with 8 positions matching TRBD1. In germline, CDR1 is SGHTA, CDR2 FQGNSA. This CDR3 region has 17 residues. The CDR3 DNA sequence: TGTGCCAGCAGCTTAGGAGGACAGGGACGGGGCAATCAGTCCCAGCATTTT. Amino acid sequence: CASSLGGQGRGNQSQHF.

The V call is TRBV29-1, the J call TRBJ1-2; TRBD1 might be the D (6 bases). V was shortened by 6 bases and J by 4 bases, with 12 bases between the two germline ends. The CDR3 runs 12 residues. CDR1 and CDR2 (germline): SQVTM, ANQGSEA. This CDR3 reads CSVATGSYGYTF. The CDR3 DNA follows: TGCAGCGTGGCGACAGGTTCCTATGGCTACACCTTC.

There are a few counts of this clonotype. This sequence joins TRBV6-1 and TRBJ2-7, with a weak D call TRBD2 (6 bases). Germline values: CDR1 MNHNS, CDR2 SASEGT. V was cut by 5 bases and J by 7 bases, with 39 bases left in between. This CDR3 spans 21 amino acids. This chain's CDR3 is CASSLGSGNWAPGTPGGEQYF. The CDR3 bases are TGTGCCAGCAGTTTGGGCTCGGGAAATTGGGCACCCGGGACTCCCGGTGGAGAGCAGTACTTC.

This clonotype has ten or more counts. The chain combines TRBV7-2 with TRBJ2-7; D is uncertain. This CDR3 has 15 amino acids. V lost 3 bases to trimming and J lost 3 bases, with 15 bases between them. Germline CDR1 and CDR2: SGHTA and FQGNSA. CDR3 residues: CASSFLASFRYEQYF. The CDR3 DNA reads TGTGCCAGCAGCTTCCTTGCCTCTTTCCGCTACGAGCAGTACTTC.

As for this clonotype: Given the absence of the conserved phenylalanine or tryptophan at the CDR3 end, a read error is likely. The genes are TRBV2 and TRBJ2-1, with 14 nucleotides matching TRBD2. Losses at the gene ends were 8 bases for V and 7 bases for J; bases not matched to a gene: 4. The length of the CDR3 is 14 residues. CDR1 and CDR2 from the germline V gene are SNHLY and FYNNEI. The CDR3 DNA reads TGTGCCAGCGTGAGACTAGCGGGGGGGAATGAGCAGTTCTTA. Translating it yields CASVRLAGGNEQFL.

The sample holds many counts of this clonotype. The chain combines TRBV6-6 with TRBJ2-7, with no clear D. V was cut by 2 bases and J by 0 bases, with 11 bases left in between. The CDR3 consists of 15 residues. Germline V gene data show CDR1 as MNHNY and CDR2 as SVGAGI (reference sequence). The CDR3 loop is CASSYNSPGSYEQYF. The DNA for the CDR3 is TGTGCCAGCAGTTACAACAGTCCCGGCTCCTACGAGCAGTACTTC.